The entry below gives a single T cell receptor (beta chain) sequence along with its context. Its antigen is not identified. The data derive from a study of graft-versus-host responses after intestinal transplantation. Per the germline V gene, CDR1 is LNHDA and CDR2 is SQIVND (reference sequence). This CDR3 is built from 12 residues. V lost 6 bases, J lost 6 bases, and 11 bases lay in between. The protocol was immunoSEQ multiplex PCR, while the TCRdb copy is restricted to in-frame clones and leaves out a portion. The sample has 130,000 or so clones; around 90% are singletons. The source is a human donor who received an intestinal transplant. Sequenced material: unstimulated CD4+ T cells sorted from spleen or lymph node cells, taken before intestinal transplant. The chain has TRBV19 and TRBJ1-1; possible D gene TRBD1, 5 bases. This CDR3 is CASRNRTPEAFF. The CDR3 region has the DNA TGTGCCAGTAGGAACAGGACCCCTGAAGCTTTCTTT.